This T cell receptor (beta chain) was recovered during a study of shared clonotypes between healthy human individuals (dated by TCRdb to about 2020). The study in broad terms: A couple of women and a few men aged 18 to 49 years were included in the cohort. For each donor, three plates each were used for CD4 naive and CD4 memory, two plates were used for CD8 naive, and one plate was used for CD8 memory. To estimate repertoire size and how much clonotypes are shared between individuals, the study performed deep sequencing of blood TCR repertoires from five healthy adults. Libraries were prepared and TCR repertoires were sequenced by different laboratories using diverse techniques, in order to increase sequencing depth and limit assay-specific biases. Each donor's leukapheresis produced roughly between roughly 0.85 and 9.5 billion PBMCs.

A distance of 7 bases separates the germline ends of V and J, which lose 0 bases and 4 bases respectively. CDR3 length: 13 amino acids, cysteine to phenylalanine. CDR3 DNA is the only sequence kept; it has 39 bases, read in frame from the first base. CDR1 and CDR2, per the germline V gene (reference sequence), are MNHEY and SMNVEV. Using the deep immunoSEQ assay, TCR CDR3 regions were amplified from genomic DNA by multiplex PCR. Extracted genomic DNA from each cell subset was spread evenly across all wells of several immunoSEQ 96-well plates, with each plate serving as a replicate. For sorted subsets, each replicate PCR was loaded with roughly 200 ng genomic DNA, equivalent to 30,000 or so T cell genomes. The purified libraries were quantified using a Qubit 3.0 fluorometer, sized with a Bioanalyzer 2100, and then quantified again using the KAPA Library Quantification kit. A separate single-read 150-cycle Illumina NextSeq 550 flow cell was used to sequence each immunoSEQ 96-well plate. The authors' pipeline ran thus. Because only junctional sequences without quality scores were contained in the immunoSEQ output, filtering matching that applied to full-length reads could not be performed. To assign V/J genes and CDR3, sequences were annotated using PyIR, a Python wrapper for IgBLAST v1.9, with IMGT germline references. Reads with weak V/J assignments (E-value above 1e-6), missing CDR3, stop codons, out-of-frame junctions, or ambiguous translated residues were removed. V3J clonotypes were defined as sequences sharing an identical inferred V gene, J gene, and CDR3 amino acid sequence. Percentage overlap between repertoires was computed as shared unique clonotypes divided by the size of the smaller repertoire. Richness of each repertoire was evaluated using RTK rarefaction, the Chao1 estimator, and Recon v2.1 estimates of unobserved clonotypes. OLGA was used to compute generation probabilities for all TCRbeta clonotypes that the gDNA method yielded from four donors. Imported from immuneACCESS, the table was reduced by TCRdb to in-frame sequences with V and J called. These copies leave out some clones; in studies compared against another copy, an unresolved V gene accounts for under half, and the cause of the remainder is not known. V, J and clone size are taken as reported in that table, and D and trimming were inferred from the DNA itself. Recorded for this sample are about 2.4 million clones; approximately 93% of them occurred a single time. The ten largest account for approximately 0.36% of the sample.

Healthy HIV-negative adults with no recently reported acute infections or vaccinations were included as donors. All donors were Caucasian adults living in Nashville, Tennessee, USA. CD4+ T cells were enriched by magnetic negative selection, after which naive cells were positively selected on CD45RA and the negative fraction was taken as the memory subset. Blood was obtained by leukapheresis, after which PBMCs were separated by Ficoll-Histopaque density gradient centrifugation and cryopreserved in liquid nitrogen vapor phase. Analytical flow cytometry was used to check the purity and quantity of every magnetically sorted T cell population. From each sorted fraction, genomic DNA was isolated and quantified by UV absorbance on a Nanodrop 2000c. Summary of the overall study and its limitations: Pairwise subsampling led to the expectation that sequencing depth would affect the degree of clonotype sharing among donors. The small number of donors limited the genetic and exposure-history diversity represented. Rarefaction of sorted-subset datasets indicated incomplete sequencing despite the large sequencing depth. Higher generation probabilities were observed for clonotypes shared by all four sorted-subset donors than for non-shared clonotypes. Naive subsets generally had larger estimated clonotype richness than memory subsets. Sharing across a few donors was observed for approximately 4.6% of naive CD4, about 3.2% of naive CD8, 2% to 2.5% of memory CD4, and around 0.4% of memory CD8 clonotypes. Sampling was limited to blood, and TCR repertoires in tissue likely differ from TCR repertoires in blood.

Worth noting for this clone: The antigen it binds to is not known. Base qualities are missing; no much larger clone stands one base away.

The receptor chain draws on TRBV27 and TRBJ2-7; a tentative D call is TRBD1 (5 bases match). Sequencing was performed on naive CD4+ T cells from PBMCs. In the paper's terms, the cell subset or site label means: CD45RA+ positively selected. The TCR sequence derives from a man aged 18-30 years in good health. Some clones in this sample may be carry-over from other donors' samples. The CDR3 protein sequence reads: CASSLSRQYEQYF. The DNA is TGTGCCAGCAGTTTATCCCGACAGTACGAGCAGTACTTC.